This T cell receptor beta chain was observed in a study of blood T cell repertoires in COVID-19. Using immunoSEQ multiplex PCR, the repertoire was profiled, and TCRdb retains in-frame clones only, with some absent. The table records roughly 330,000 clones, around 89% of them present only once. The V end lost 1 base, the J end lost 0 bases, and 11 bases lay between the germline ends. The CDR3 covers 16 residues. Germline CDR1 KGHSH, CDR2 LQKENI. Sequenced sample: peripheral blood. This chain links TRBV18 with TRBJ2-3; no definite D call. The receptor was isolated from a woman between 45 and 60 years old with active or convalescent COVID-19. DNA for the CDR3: TGTGCCAGCTCACCACGAGTAGCCTACAGCACAGATACGCAGTATTTT. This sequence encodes CASSPRVAYSTDTQYF. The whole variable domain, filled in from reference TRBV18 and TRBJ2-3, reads NAGVMQNPRHLVRRRGQEARLRCSPMKGHSHVYWYRQLPEEGLKFMVYLQKENIIDESGMPKERFSAEFPKEGPSILRIQQVVRGDSAAYFCASSPRVAYSTDTQYFGPGTRLTVL.